The 20 T cell receptor beta chains below all came from one sample that was sequenced in a study of beta chain features in type 1 diabetes. Findings and limits, study-wide: Among patients with Type 1 diabetes, TCRB CDR3s were moderately but significantly shorter in every one of the four CD4+ subsets.

Investigators reverse transcribed all isolated RNA, so they sequenced expressed TCRB transcripts. Assay: immunoSEQ multiplex PCR; the TCRdb copy retains only in-frame clones and omits some. Among under 150,000 clones listed, approximately 15% were seen once. These receptors have no identified antigens. Sequenced: central memory CD4+ T cells from blood. These receptors were collected from a man between 18 and 35 years old with type 1 diabetes.

The chain has TRBV30 and TRBJ2-5; no firm D call. V was trimmed by 4 bases and J by 2 bases, leaving 11 bases between them. Germline lookup yields CDR1 GTSNPN and CDR2 SVGIG (reference sequence). The CDR3 spans 13 residues. CDR3 amino acids: CAWTLGPQETQYF. CDR3 nucleotide sequence: TGTGCCTGGACTCTGGGCCCTCAAGAGACCCAGTACTTC.

This sequence joins TRBV5-1 and TRBJ2-7; a possible D gene is TRBD1 (5 bases). CDR3 size: 15 residues. The germline V gene has CDR1 SGHRS and CDR2 YFSETQ. V lost 4 bases, J lost 1 base, and 15 bases lay in between. The DNA for the CDR3 is TGCGCCAGCAGCCTGGGGCTTACTGGGTCCTACGAGCAGTACTTC. Translating it yields CASSLGLTGSYEQYF. The full variable domain, in which reference TRBV5-1 and TRBJ2-7 provide the parts outside the CDR3, is KAGVTQTPRYLIKTRGQQVTLSCSPISGHRSVSWYQQTPGQGLQFLFEYFSETQRNKGNFPGRFSGRQFSNSRSEMNVSTLELGDSALYLCASSLGLTGSYEQYFGPGTRLTVT.

The V and J genes are TRBV7-3 and TRBJ1-1; 7 nucleotides align to TRBD1. CDR1 SGHTA and CDR2 FQGTGA come from the germline V gene. CDR3 length: 14 amino acids. V dropped 5 bases and J dropped 1; count of bases not matched to a gene: 4. DNA of the CDR3: TGTGCCAGCAGCCACGGGACAGAGAACACTGAAGCTTTCTTT. This gives the protein CASSHGTENTEAFF. Looking up the rest from reference TRBV7-3 and TRBJ1-1 gives the full variable domain: GAGVSQTPSNKVTEKGKYVELRCDPISGHTALYWYRQSLGQGPEFLIYFQGTGAADDSGLPNDRFFAVRPEGSVSTLKIQRTERGDSAVYLCASSHGTENTEAFFGQGTRLTVV.

The sample holds a few counts of this clone. This chain uses TRBV7-2 with TRBJ2-7; 11 bases agree with TRBD2. Germline loops: CDR1 SGHTA, CDR2 FQGNSA. Trimming at V came to 5 bases and at J to 6 bases, leaving 6 bases not matched to a gene. The CDR3 sequence is 14 residues long. The CDR3 DNA follows: TGTGCCAGCAGCCAGAGCGGACTAGCGGGCGAGCAGTACTTC. Translated: CASSQSGLAGEQYF.

The J gene is TRBJ2-7, the V gene TRBV27; a possible D gene is TRBD2 (5 bases). CDR3 length equals 13 residues. Germline loops: CDR1 MNHEY, CDR2 SMNVEV (reference sequence). The ends were cut back, 3 bases at V and 2 bases at J, with 8 bases in the middle. CDR3: CASSLDSTYEQYF. CDR3 nucleotide sequence: TGTGCCAGCAGTTTGGACTCCACCTACGAGCAGTACTTC.

This clone was seen only a few times. This chain joins TRBV5-5 and TRBJ2-3; D unresolved. Trimming removed 4 bases from V and 1 base from J, with 13 bases in between. The CDR3 covers 15 residues. The V gene's germline CDR1 is SGHKS and CDR2 YYEKEE (reference sequence). The DNA of the CDR3 is TGTGCCAGCAGCGTGCCCTCTGTCGGCACAGATACGCAGTATTTT. Its translation: CASSVPSVGTDTQYF.

The rearrangement links TRBV7-2 to TRBJ2-3; 8 bases are shared with TRBD1. Losses at the gene ends were 1 base for V and 9 bases for J; bases not matched to a gene: 3. The CDR3 totals 13 residues. CDR1 and CDR2 from the germline V gene are SGHTA and FQGNSA. CDR3 loop: CASSLGTGYTQYF. The CDR3 DNA reads TGTGCCAGCAGCTTAGGGACAGGGTACACGCAGTATTTT.

This clone has only a few counts. The V gene is TRBV7-6, the J gene TRBJ2-7; 13 nucleotides line up with TRBD2. Germline V gives CDR1 SGHVS, CDR2 FNYEAQ. Unmatched junction bases numbered 12, after V lost 5 bases and J lost 5 bases. The CDR3 totals 17 residues. The CDR3 region has the DNA TGTGCCAGCAGCGTGGGACTAGCGGGGACCCTTGGGGACGAGCAGTACTTC. It codes for CASSVGLAGTLGDEQYF. The full variable domain, with the rest looked up from reference TRBV7-6 and TRBJ2-7, is GAGVSQSPRYKVTKRGQDVALRCDPISGHVSLYWYRQALGQGPEFLTYFNYEAQQDKSGLPNDRFSAERPEGSISTLTIQRTEQRDSAMYRCASSVGLAGTLGDEQYFGPGTRLTVT.

The rearrangement joins TRBV18 to TRBJ1-1; D not resolved. The germline gives CDR1 KGHSH, CDR2 LQKENI. Trimming removed 0 bases at V and 4 bases at J, with 9 bases between. The CDR3 spans 14 residues. The DNA of the CDR3 is TGTGCCAGCTCACCACCGTCGTTGGGCACTGAAGCTTTCTTT. Translation: CASSPPSLGTEAFF.

DNA for the CDR3: TGTGCCAGCAGCTTGGGAACTAGCCATGAGCAGTTCTTC. This encodes CASSLGTSHEQFF. The genes are TRBV5-6 and TRBJ2-1; the D gene is possibly TRBD2 (6 bases). Looked up from germline, CDR1 is SGHDT and CDR2 is YYEEEE. The CDR3 has 13 residues. The V end lost 0 bases, the J end lost 8 bases, and 9 bases lay between the germline ends.

This clone showed up many times. The rearrangement links TRBV7-2 to TRBJ2-3; D remains ambiguous. Germline CDR1 is SGHTA and CDR2 is FQGNSA. The CDR3 sequence is 14 residues long. The V end was cut by 1 base, the J end by 1 base, with 6 bases between. CDR3 coding DNA: TGTGCCAGCAGCTTAGATCGGGGCACAGATACGCAGTATTTT. Its protein is CASSLDRGTDTQYF.

This clone turned up a few times. The genes are TRBV4-3 and TRBJ2-1; D not resolved. Trimming removed 2 bases from V and 1 base from J, with 15 bases in between. Germline CDR1 LGHNA, CDR2 YSLEER. The CDR3 runs to 17 residues. CDR3 nucleotides: TGCGCCAGCAGCCAACTCGACCTAGGTGTGTCCTACAATGAGCAGTTCTTC. It specifies CASSQLDLGVSYNEQFF.

There are a few counts of this clone. The gene calls are TRBV7-2 and TRBJ2-3; 8 nucleotides line up with TRBD2. The CDR3 has 16 residues. Germline assignment: CDR1 SGHTA and CDR2 FQGNSA. Trimming took 5 bases from V and 2 from J; bases not matched to a gene: 9. The DNA for the CDR3 is TGTGCCAGCAGCCACCGGGGGGGTGGATACACAGATACGCAGTATTTT. Amino acid sequence: CASSHRGGGYTDTQYF.

This clone has just a few counts. The V call is TRBV15, the J call TRBJ2-2; 11 bases are shared with TRBD2. Germline loops: CDR1 LNHNV, CDR2 YYDKDF (reference sequence). The CDR3 has 15 residues. J was trimmed by 5 bases and V by 4 bases; bases with no gene match: 3. For the CDR3, the DNA is TGTGCCACCAGCATCCGACTAGCGGGGACCGGGGAGCTGTTTTTT. Protein sequence: CATSIRLAGTGELFF. Using reference TRBV15 and TRBJ2-2 for the parts outside the CDR3, the full variable domain is DAMVIQNPRYQVTQFGKPVTLSCSQTLNHNVMYWYQQKSSQAPKLLFHYYDKDFNNEADTPDNFQSRRPNTSFCFLDIRSPGLGDTAMYLCATSIRLAGTGELFFGEGSRLTVL.

A word on this clone: Other nucleotide sequences in the sample specify the same CDR3. The rearrangement joins TRBV29-1 to TRBJ2-7; possible D gene TRBD2, 6 bases. The V and J ends lost 4 bases and 0 bases respectively, with 16 bases between them. There are 15 residues in the CDR3. Looked up from germline, CDR1 is SQVTM and CDR2 is ANQGSEA. This CDR3 reads CSVGRGPSSSYEQYF. The CDR3 DNA sequence: TGCAGCGTTGGGAGGGGACCGTCGAGCTCCTACGAGCAGTACTTC.

This clone was seen more than once but under ten times. This chain joins TRBV2 and TRBJ2-1, with D unclear. The CDR3 extends over 13 amino acids. Trimming pared 3 bases from V and 7 bases from J, leaving 10 bases between. Germline V gene lookup returns CDR1 SNHLY and CDR2 FYNNEI. The CDR3 loop is CASSDWTENEQFF. The CDR3 nucleotides are TGTGCCAGCAGTGATTGGACCGAGAATGAGCAGTTCTTC.

The chain has TRBV25-1 and TRBJ1-5, with 7 bases identical to TRBD1. CDR1 and CDR2 (germline): MGHDK, SYGVNS. With V trimmed by 5 bases and J by 5 bases, 6 bases remained unmatched. This CDR3 spans 14 amino acids. CDR3 sequence (DNA): TGTGCCAGCAGTCAACTTCAGGGGGATCAGCCCCAGCATTTT. Its translation is CASSQLQGDQPQHF.

The chain combines TRBV6-5 with TRBJ2-4, with D uncertain. The germline gives CDR1 MNHEY, CDR2 SVGAGI. The V gene lost 6 bases and the J gene lost 2 bases, with 11 bases spanning the gap. The CDR3 length is 14 residues. The CDR3 spells CASSSGFSKNIQYF. In DNA, the CDR3 is TGTGCCAGCAGCTCCGGGTTTTCCAAAAACATTCAGTACTTC.

This clone appeared a few times. The chain has TRBV4-3 and TRBJ2-3; no clear D gene. Trimming shortened V by 1 base and J by 1 base, and 6 bases separated the two germline ends. CDR1 is LGHNA and CDR2 is YSLEER in the germline V gene. CDR3 size: 14 residues. CDR3 in amino acids: CASSQGIGTDTQYF. The CDR3, as DNA: TGCGCCAGCAGCCAAGGTATAGGCACAGATACGCAGTATTTT.

The chain carries TRBV7-9 and TRBJ2-1; 10 nucleotides line up with TRBD1. Per germline, CDR1 SEHNR and CDR2 FQNEAQ (reference sequence). The junction had 9 bases not matched to a gene; V was cut back by 2 bases and J by 11 bases. This CDR3 spans 15 amino acids. The CDR3 spells CASSLLDRGLSQQFF. The DNA of the CDR3 is TGTGCCAGCAGCTTACTCGACAGGGGGCTATCTCAGCAGTTCTTC.